This is a list of T cell receptor beta chains from one sample in a study of T cells in localized non-small cell lung cancer. Sequenced by immunoSEQ multiplex PCR; TCRdb stores in-frame clones only, minus some. The sample contains 100,000 to 150,000 clones, roughly 90% of which appear only once. The sample here was peripheral blood, taken before any cancer treatment. The receptors stem from a female donor of 60 years or more with stage I lung adenocarcinoma. Both conserved end residues are part of each CDR3. The order of the fields is CDR3 length, J gene, D gene, clone size, V gene, CDR3 protein, CDR3 DNA. The D gene is left open where the match is weak. A row's size may be missing; if present it is once, few, many or a size class.

9	TRBJ2-3	NA	NA	TRBV20-1	CSKGDTQYF	TGCAGTAAGGGAGATACGCAGTATTTT
15	TRBJ2-5	TRBD2	NA	TRBV18	CASSPRTSVQETQYF	TGTGCCAGCTCACCTCGGACTAGCGTCCAAGAGACCCAGTACTTC
11	TRBJ2-7	NA	NA	TRBV19	CASSREGEQYF	TGTGCCAGTAGTCGCGAGGGCGAGCAGTACTTC
13	TRBJ2-7	NA	NA	TRBV9	CASSVDGSYEQYF	TGTGCCAGCAGCGTAGACGGGAGCTACGAGCAGTACTTC
15	TRBJ1-5	TRBD1	NA	TRBV28	CASFKWTGGNQPQHF	TGTGCCTCATTTAAGTGGACAGGGGGCAATCAGCCCCAGCATTTT
15	TRBJ2-3	NA	NA	TRBV7-3	CASSGSGASSDTQYF	TGTGCCAGCAGCGGTTCGGGGGCCTCGTCAGATACGCAGTATTTT
13	TRBJ1-5	NA	NA	TRBV25-1	CASSESVGQPQHF	TGTGCCAGCAGTGAATCCGTCGGTCAGCCCCAGCATTTT
13	TRBJ1-5	NA	NA	TRBV7-2	CASSSPGTDLRAF	TGTGCCAGCAGCTCACCAGGAACAGACCTTAGGGCTTTT
13	TRBJ2-7	NA	NA	TRBV5-1	CASSSTSSYEQYF	TGCGCCAGCAGCTCGACGAGCTCCTACGAGCAGTACTTC
16	TRBJ2-5	NA	NA	TRBV5-1	CASSPGTQGPRGAQYF	TGCGCCAGCAGCCCCGGGACACAGGGACCAAGAGGAGCCCAGTACTTC
14	TRBJ1-1	NA	NA	TRBV2	CASSDEEGYTEAFF	TGTGCCAGCAGTGATGAGGAGGGGTACACTGAAGCTTTCTTT
13	TRBJ1-1	NA	few	TRBV2	CASKGTRFTEAFF	TGTGCCAGCAAGGGGACACGGTTTACTGAAGCTTTCTTT
11	TRBJ2-3	NA	once	TRBV18	CASSRPDTQYF	TGTGCCAGCTCACGGCCGGATACGCAGTATTTT
11	TRBJ2-1	NA	NA	TRBV4-2	CASSQAYEQFF	TGTGCCAGCAGCCAAGCTTATGAGCAGTTCTTC
14	TRBJ2-1	NA	NA	TRBV5-1	CASSLSGYFNEQFF	TGCGCCAGCAGCTTGTCTGGGTACTTCAATGAGCAGTTCTTC
15	TRBJ2-7	TRBD2	NA	TRBV28	CASSPIGTSNGEQYF	TGTGCCAGCAGTCCGATCGGGACTAGTAATGGCGAGCAGTACTTC
13	TRBJ2-7	NA	NA	TRBV10-3	CAIARENSYEQYF	TGTGCCATCGCCAGGGAAAACTCCTACGAGCAGTACTTC
16	TRBJ2-7	NA	NA	TRBV28	CASSLHTGGGAYEQYF	TGTGCCAGCAGTTTACACACAGGGGGGGGTGCCTACGAGCAGTACTTC
13	TRBJ1-1	NA	NA	TRBV19	CASTQVMNTEAFF	TGTGCCAGTACACAGGTTATGAACACTGAAGCTTTCTTT
15	TRBJ2-6	NA	NA	TRBV2	CASSEGLKGANVLTF	TGTGCCAGCAGTGAAGGTCTTAAAGGGGCCAACGTCCTGACTTTC
15	TRBJ2-1	TRBD2	NA	TRBV19	CASSLWAGVNNEQFF	TGTGCCAGTAGTTTGTGGGCGGGAGTGAACAATGAGCAGTTCTTC
17	TRBJ2-7	TRBD1	few	TRBV19	CASSIGDSLGFVYEQYF	TGTGCCAGTAGTATTGGGGACAGCCTCGGGTTCGTGTACGAGCAGTACTTC
14	TRBJ2-2	NA	NA	TRBV27	CASRWGQQYGELFF	TGTGCCAGCAGGTGGGGACAACAGTACGGGGAGCTGTTTTTT
16	TRBJ2-7	NA	NA	TRBV9	CASSVDGQREIHEQYF	TGTGCCAGCAGCGTAGATGGACAGCGCGAAATCCACGAGCAGTACTTC
16	TRBJ2-7	TRBD2	NA	TRBV7-6	CASSAGTSGRAYEQYF	TGTGCCAGCAGCGCCGGGACTAGCGGGAGGGCATACGAGCAGTACTTC
15	TRBJ1-2	NA	NA	TRBV29-1	CSVATDSPMLHGYTF	TGCAGCGTTGCCACTGACTCCCCTATGCTCCATGGCTACACCTTC
14	TRBJ1-4	TRBD1	NA	TRBV18	CASSLRQGEEKLFF	TGTGCCAGCTCACTGCGACAGGGTGAGGAAAAACTGTTTTTT
14	TRBJ1-1	TRBD1	NA	TRBV6-6	CASSIGQGRTEAFF	TGTGCCAGCAGTATAGGACAGGGGAGGACTGAAGCTTTCTTT
13	TRBJ2-7	NA	NA	TRBV5-1	CASSLVTGYEQYF	TGCGCCAGCAGCTTGGTTACGGGCTACGAGCAGTACTTC
13	TRBJ1-1	NA	NA	TRBV9	CASSVDDWTEAFF	TGTGCCAGCAGCGTAGATGACTGGACTGAAGCTTTCTTT
16	TRBJ2-7	TRBD1	NA	TRBV9	CASSAGWGQGLYEQYF	TGTGCCAGCAGCGCTGGTTGGGGACAGGGTCTTTACGAGCAGTACTTC
14	TRBJ2-3	NA	once	TRBV5-1	CASSLDGLEDTQYF	TGCGCCAGCAGCTTGGATGGGTTGGAGGATACGCAGTATTTT
13	TRBJ2-1	TRBD2	NA	TRBV9	CASSVETGGEQFF	TGTGCCAGCAGCGTAGAAACGGGAGGCGAGCAGTTCTTC
13	TRBJ2-3	NA	NA	TRBV15	CATGGISTDTQYF	TGTGCCACCGGCGGTATTAGCACAGATACGCAGTATTTT
13	TRBJ1-2	NA	NA	TRBV5-5	CASSSPGRNGYTF	TGTGCCAGCAGCTCACCAGGGAGGAATGGCTACACCTTC
15	TRBJ2-1	TRBD2	NA	TRBV6-5	CASIGLAGVNNEQFF	TGTGCCAGCATTGGACTAGCGGGAGTTAACAATGAGCAGTTCTTC
12	TRBJ2-3	NA	once	TRBV7-3	CASSQGPDTQYF	TGTGCCAGCAGCCAAGGTCCAGATACGCAGTATTTT
14	TRBJ2-3	TRBD2	NA	TRBV7-3	CASSRSGGRDTQYF	TGTGCCAGCAGCCGCTCGGGAGGTCGAGATACGCAGTATTTT
16	TRBJ2-1	NA	NA	TRBV7-3	CASSLTGQGGGNEQFF	TGTGCCAGCAGCTTAACCGGGCAGGGTGGTGGGAATGAGCAGTTCTTC
14	TRBJ1-1	NA	NA	TRBV9	CASSVVGGDTEAFF	TGTGCCAGCAGCGTAGTGGGGGGAGACACTGAAGCTTTCTTT
13	TRBJ1-5	NA	NA	TRBV6-1	CAGRTANVQPQHF	TGTGCCGGCAGGACAGCAAATGTTCAGCCCCAGCATTTT
16	TRBJ1-3	TRBD1	NA	TRBV28	CASSRSTGGSGNTIYF	TGTGCCAGCAGTCGATCGACAGGGGGCTCTGGAAACACCATATATTTT
13	TRBJ1-2	NA	NA	TRBV29-1	CSVEDKSNYGYTF	TGCAGCGTTGAAGATAAAAGTAACTATGGCTACACCTTC
11	TRBJ1-2	NA	NA	TRBV5-5	CASSLNYGYTF	TGTGCCAGCAGCTTGAACTATGGCTACACCTTC
14	TRBJ1-2	NA	NA	TRBV6-5	CASRKTGRVYGYTF	TGTGCCAGCCGGAAGACCGGGCGAGTCTATGGCTACACCTTC
13	TRBJ2-7	TRBD1	NA	TRBV4-2	CASSLDRVDEQYF	TGTGCCAGCAGCCTCGACAGGGTAGACGAGCAGTACTTC